This TCR beta chain was sequenced during a study of T cell repertoires in cytomegalovirus infection. Notes on this clonotype: Its antigen remains unidentified.

TCRdb re-derived calls from the reads in MiXCR, one entry per CDR3 protein. This sample yields 400,000 to 600,000 distinct CDR3 sequences, of which approximately 42% are seen a single time; roughly two fifths belongs to the top ten. Germline loops: CDR1 LNHNV, CDR2 YYDKDF (reference sequence). Trimming pared 1 base from V and 5 bases from J, leaving 9 bases between. The CDR3 is 14 residues long. The chain joins TRBV15 to TRBJ1-5; unclear D gene. The sequences come from cultured PBMCs, collected from culture after CMV antigen stimulation. The sequence derives from a human donor in good health (CMV status not recorded). Some clones in this sample may be carry-over from other donors' samples. The CDR3 here is CATSRVVQYQPQHF. The DNA of the CDR3 is TGTGCCACCAGCAGAGTAGTCCAATATCAGCCCCAGCATTTT.